This is a list of T cell receptor beta chains from one sample in a study of post-analysis software for immune sequencing data. A single record per CDR3 protein comes from TCRdb applying MiXCR to the PCR reads. The data show some 260,000 distinct CDR3 sequences, 30% to 45% seen once. The material sequenced was blood. The receptor source for this set is a girl between 5 and 17 years old with multiple sclerosis. The CDR3 runs from the conserved cysteine through the conserved F or W. D genes are given only for firm matches. Clone size is given for some rows only: seen once, a few or many times, or a class if the clone is expanded.

>TRBJ1-5|20|many|.|TRBV5-6
CASSLRSGKGPGFGNQPQHF
TGTGCCAGCAGCCTGAGGTCGGGAAAGGGGCCGGGGTTCGGCAATCAGCCCCAGCATTTT
>TRBJ2-3|13|many|.|TRBV24-1
CATSDDRIHTQYF
TGTGCCACCAGTGACGACAGAATCCATACGCAGTATTTT
>TRBJ2-3|16|.|TRBD2|TRBV29-1
CSVETSGSSSADTQYF
TGCAGCGTTGAGACTAGCGGGAGCTCTAGCGCAGATACGCAGTATTTT
>TRBJ2-7|11|.|.|TRBV12-3/TRBV12-4
CASSLVSEQYF
TGTGCCAGCAGTTTAGTCAGCGAGCAGTACTTC
>TRBJ2-1|19|.|TRBD1|TRBV4-1
CASSQGDRGRRDYYNEQFF
TGCGCCAGCAGCCAGGGGGACAGGGGGCGCCGGGACTACTACAATGAGCAGTTCTTC
>TRBJ2-7|14|many|.|TRBV18
CASSGGGGMAEQYF
TGTGCCAGCTCCGGAGGAGGGGGGATGGCCGAGCAGTACTTC
>TRBJ2-7|14|.|TRBD1|TRBV6-5
CASSSAGTGVEQYF
TGTGCCAGCAGTTCGGCCGGGACAGGGGTCGAGCAGTACTTC
>TRBJ1-1|16|few|TRBD1|TRBV5-1
CASSFTGALWNTEAFF
TGCGCCAGCAGCTTTACAGGGGCGTTATGGAACACTGAAGCTTTCTTT
>TRBJ2-3|12|.|.|TRBV19
CASPLGADTQYF
TGTGCCAGTCCTCTTGGGGCAGATACGCAGTATTTT
>TRBJ2-7|15|.|.|TRBV12-3/TRBV12-4
CASSSGRASYNEQYF
TGTGCCAGCAGTTCCGGCCGGGCCTCCTACAATGAGCAGTACTTC
>TRBJ1-5|12|many|.|TRBV20-1
CSASLGDQPQHF
TGCAGTGCTAGTCTAGGCGATCAGCCCCAGCATTTT
>TRBJ1-2|14|many|.|TRBV11-2
CASTPKEAGYGYTF
TGTGCCAGCACCCCCAAGGAGGCTGGCTATGGCTACACCTTC
>TRBJ1-5|16|.|.|TRBV20-1
CSASDFEGTSNQPQHF
TGCAGTGCTAGCGACTTCGAGGGGACAAGCAATCAGCCCCAGCATTTT
>TRBJ2-1|13|many|TRBD1|TRBV5-6
CASSSRDRGRQFF
TGTGCCAGCAGCTCCCGGGACAGGGGGCGGCAGTTCTTC
>TRBJ1-6|14|few|TRBD1|TRBV9
CASSVSGGNSPLHF
TGTGCCAGCAGCGTATCAGGGGGCAATTCACCCCTCCACTTT
>TRBJ2-7|13|many|TRBD2|TRBV9
CAAPKSGAYEQYF
TGTGCCGCCCCAAAGAGCGGGGCCTACGAGCAGTACTTC
>TRBJ1-1|13|.|.|TRBV29-1
CSVPRLGDTEAFF
TGCAGCGTCCCCCGGCTGGGGGATACTGAAGCTTTCTTT
>TRBJ2-3|17|.|.|TRBV15
CATSRDKVQGKAQPQYF
TGTGCCACCAGCAGAGATAAGGTTCAGGGCAAAGCTCAGCCCCAGTATTTT
>TRBJ1-5|15|many|.|TRBV15
CATSGLLDSGQPQHF
TGTGCCACCAGCGGACTATTGGACAGCGGCCAGCCCCAGCATTTT
>TRBJ2-1|13|many|.|TRBV7-9
CASRANSYNEQFF
TGTGCCAGCAGAGCTAACTCCTACAATGAGCAGTTCTTC
>TRBJ1-5|13|.|.|TRBV24-1
CATSDNSNQPQHF
TGTGCCACCAGTGATAATAGCAATCAGCCCCAGCATTTT
>TRBJ1-1|13|many|.|TRBV9
CASSVGLADKAFF
TGTGCCAGCAGCGTAGGTCTCGCTGACAAAGCTTTCTTT
>TRBJ2-7|13|.|.|TRBV20-1
CSAGAGIGYEQYF
TGCAGTGCTGGAGCAGGGATTGGCTACGAGCAGTACTTC
>TRBJ1-1|14|.|.|TRBV29-1
CSVEDDRVGSEAFF
TGCAGCGTTGAAGATGACCGGGTGGGCTCTGAAGCTTTCTTT